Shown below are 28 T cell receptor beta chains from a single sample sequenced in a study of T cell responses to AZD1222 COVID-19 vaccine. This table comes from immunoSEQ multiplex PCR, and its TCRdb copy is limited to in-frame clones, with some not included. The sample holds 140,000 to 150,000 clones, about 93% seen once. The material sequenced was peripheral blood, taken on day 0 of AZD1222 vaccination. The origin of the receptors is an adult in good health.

The CDR3 is CASSQEGGVNSPLHF. The CDR3 DNA sequence: TGCGCCAGCAGCCAGGAAGGAGGGGTTAATTCACCCCTCCACTTT. The chain has TRBV5-1 and TRBJ1-6, with D possibly matching TRBD1 (5 bases). The V end lost 4 bases, the J end lost 6 bases, and 14 bases lay between the germline ends. Looked up from germline, CDR1 is SGHRS and CDR2 is YFSETQ. The CDR3 covers 15 residues. The complete variable domain, with remaining parts taken from reference TRBV5-1 and TRBJ1-6, reads KAGVTQTPRYLIKTRGQQVTLSCSPISGHRSVSWYQQTPGQGLQFLFEYFSETQRNKGNFPGRFSGRQFSNSRSEMNVSTLELGDSALYLCASSQEGGVNSPLHFGNGTRLTVT.

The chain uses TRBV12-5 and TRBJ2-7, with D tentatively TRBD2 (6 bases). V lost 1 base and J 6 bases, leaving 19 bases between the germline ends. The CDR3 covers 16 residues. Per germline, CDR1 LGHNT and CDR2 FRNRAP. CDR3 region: CASGLGTHGLISEQYF. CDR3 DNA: TGTGCTAGTGGTTTGGGAACTCACGGACTAATCTCCGAGCAGTACTTC.

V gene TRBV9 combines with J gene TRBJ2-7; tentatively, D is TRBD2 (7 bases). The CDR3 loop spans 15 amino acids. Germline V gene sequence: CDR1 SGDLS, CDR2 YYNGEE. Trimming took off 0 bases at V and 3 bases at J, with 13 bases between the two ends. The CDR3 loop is CASSVGVGGGYEQYF. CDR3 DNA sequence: TGTGCCAGCAGCGTAGGGGTGGGAGGGGGCTACGAGCAGTACTTC.

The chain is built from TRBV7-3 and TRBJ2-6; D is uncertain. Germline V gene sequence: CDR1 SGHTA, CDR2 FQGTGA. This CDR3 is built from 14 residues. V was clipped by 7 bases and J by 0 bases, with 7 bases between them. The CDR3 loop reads CASTWDSGANVLTF. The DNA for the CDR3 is TGTGCCAGCACGTGGGACTCTGGGGCCAACGTCCTGACTTTC.

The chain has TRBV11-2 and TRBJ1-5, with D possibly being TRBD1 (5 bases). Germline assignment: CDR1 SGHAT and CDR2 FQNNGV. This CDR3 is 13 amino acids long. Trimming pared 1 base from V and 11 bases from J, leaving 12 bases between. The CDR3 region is CASSLVRQGAQHF. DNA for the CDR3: TGTGCCAGCAGCTTAGTTCGGCAGGGCGCCCAGCATTTT.

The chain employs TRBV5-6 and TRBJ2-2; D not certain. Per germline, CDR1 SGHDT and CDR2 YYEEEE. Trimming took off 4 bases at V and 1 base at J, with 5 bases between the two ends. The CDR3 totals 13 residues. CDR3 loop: CASSRQNTGELFF. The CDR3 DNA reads TGTGCCAGCAGCCGACAGAACACCGGGGAGCTGTTTTTT.

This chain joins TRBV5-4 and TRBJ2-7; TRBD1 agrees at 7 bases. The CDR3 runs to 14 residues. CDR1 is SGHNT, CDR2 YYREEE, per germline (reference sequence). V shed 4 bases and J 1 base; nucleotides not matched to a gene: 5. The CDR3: CASSVDRASYEQYF. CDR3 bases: TGTGCCAGCAGCGTCGACAGGGCTTCCTACGAGCAGTACTTC.

The CDR3 region is CASSFPQGNDNEQFF. The CDR3 DNA is TGTGCCAGCAGCTTTCCCCAGGGAAACGACAATGAGCAGTTCTTC. The rearrangement links TRBV11-2 to TRBJ2-1, with D perhaps matching TRBD1 (5 bases). This CDR3 spans 15 amino acids. The germline V gene has CDR1 SGHAT and CDR2 FQNNGV. The V end was cut by 3 bases, the J end by 5 bases, with 14 bases between.

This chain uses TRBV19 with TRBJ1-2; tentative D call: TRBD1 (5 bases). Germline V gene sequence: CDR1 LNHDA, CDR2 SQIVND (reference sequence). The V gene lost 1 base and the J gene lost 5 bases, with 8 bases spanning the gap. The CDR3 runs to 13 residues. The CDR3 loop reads CASSIVSGYGYTF. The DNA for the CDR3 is TGTGCCAGTAGTATAGTTTCAGGGTATGGCTACACCTTC.

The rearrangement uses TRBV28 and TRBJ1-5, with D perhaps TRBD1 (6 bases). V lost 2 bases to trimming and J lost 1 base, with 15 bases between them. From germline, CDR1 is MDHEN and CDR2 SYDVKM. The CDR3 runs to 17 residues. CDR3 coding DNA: TGTGCCAGCAGTTTAGTACAGGGAGAGGGGAGCAATCAGCCCCAGCATTTT. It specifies CASSLVQGEGSNQPQHF.

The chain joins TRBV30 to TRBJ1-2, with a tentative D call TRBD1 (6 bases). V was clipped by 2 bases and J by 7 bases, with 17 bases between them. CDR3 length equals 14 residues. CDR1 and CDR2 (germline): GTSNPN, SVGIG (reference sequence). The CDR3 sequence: CAWSQDYRDTGYTF. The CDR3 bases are TGTGCCTGGAGTCAGGACTACAGGGATACTGGCTACACCTTC.

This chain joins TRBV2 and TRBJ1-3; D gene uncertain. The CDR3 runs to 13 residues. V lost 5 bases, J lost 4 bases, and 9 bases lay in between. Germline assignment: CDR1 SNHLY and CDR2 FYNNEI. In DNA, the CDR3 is TGTGCCAGCAGTCCACGCGAAGGAAACACCATATATTTT. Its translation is CASSPREGNTIYF.

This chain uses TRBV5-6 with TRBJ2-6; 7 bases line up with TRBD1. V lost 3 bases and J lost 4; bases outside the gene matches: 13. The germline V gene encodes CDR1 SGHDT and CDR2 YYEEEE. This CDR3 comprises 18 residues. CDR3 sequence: CASSSGQKRYSGANVLTF. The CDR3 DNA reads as TGTGCCAGCAGCTCGGGACAGAAAAGATACTCCGGGGCCAACGTCCTGACTTTC.

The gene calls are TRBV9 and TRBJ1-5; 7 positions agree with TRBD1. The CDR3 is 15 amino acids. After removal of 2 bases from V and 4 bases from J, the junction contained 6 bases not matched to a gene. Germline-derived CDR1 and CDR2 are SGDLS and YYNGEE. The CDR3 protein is CASSVGQDENQPQHF. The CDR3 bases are TGTGCCAGCAGCGTTGGACAGGACGAGAATCAGCCCCAGCATTTT.

The CDR3 reads CASSSSNEKLFF. In nucleotides, the CDR3 is TGTGCCAGCAGTTCATCTAATGAAAAACTGTTTTTT. This chain connects TRBV28 to TRBJ1-4; D not certain. This CDR3 is built from 12 residues. Germline V gives CDR1 MDHEN, CDR2 SYDVKM. Trimming removed 4 bases from V and 3 bases from J, with 3 bases in between.

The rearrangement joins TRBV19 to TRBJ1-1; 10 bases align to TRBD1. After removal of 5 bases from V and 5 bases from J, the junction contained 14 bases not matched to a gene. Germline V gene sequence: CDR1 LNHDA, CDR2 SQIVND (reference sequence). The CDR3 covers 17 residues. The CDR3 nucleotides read TGTGCCAGTAGTCCACTAACTGGACAGGGGGAAGGAACTGAAGCTTTCTTT. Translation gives CASSPLTGQGEGTEAFF.

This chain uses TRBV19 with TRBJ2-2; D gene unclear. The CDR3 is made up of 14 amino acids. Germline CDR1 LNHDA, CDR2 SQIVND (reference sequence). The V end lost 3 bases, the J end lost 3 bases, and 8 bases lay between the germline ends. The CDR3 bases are TGTGCCAGTAGTATCTCCCGTTACACCGGGGAGCTGTTTTTT. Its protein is CASSISRYTGELFF.

DNA for the CDR3: TGTGCCATCATACACAGGGAAATGAACACTGAAGCTTTCTTT. It encodes CAIIHREMNTEAFF. The gene calls are TRBV6-5 and TRBJ1-1; possible D gene TRBD1, 6 bases. Germline V gene lookup returns CDR1 MNHEY and CDR2 SVGAGI. The V gene lost 10 bases and the J gene lost 0 bases, with 15 bases spanning the gap. There are 14 residues in the CDR3.

In DNA form, the CDR3 reads TGTGCCAGCAGCTACACGGGGGCGCGGGGAAACACCATATATTTT. This sequence encodes CASSYTGARGNTIYF. The chain is built from TRBV3-1 (or the pseudogene TRBV3-2) and TRBJ1-3; possible D gene TRBD1, 6 bases. V was pared by 5 bases and J by 4 bases, with 15 bases between. CDR1 and CDR2 from the germline V gene are LGHDT and YNNKEL (reference sequence). The CDR3 is 15 residues long.

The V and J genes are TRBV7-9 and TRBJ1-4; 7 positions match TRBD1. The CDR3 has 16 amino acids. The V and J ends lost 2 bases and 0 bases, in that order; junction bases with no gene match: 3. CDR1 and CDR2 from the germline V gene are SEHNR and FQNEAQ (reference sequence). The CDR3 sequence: CASSLKQGATNEKLFF. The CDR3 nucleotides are TGTGCCAGCAGCTTAAAGCAGGGGGCAACTAATGAAAAACTGTTTTTT.

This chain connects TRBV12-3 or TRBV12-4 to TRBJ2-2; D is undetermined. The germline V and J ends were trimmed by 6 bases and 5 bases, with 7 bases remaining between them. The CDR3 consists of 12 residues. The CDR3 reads CASSRQTGELFF. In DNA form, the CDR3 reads TGTGCCAGCAGCCGCCAAACCGGGGAGCTGTTTTTT.

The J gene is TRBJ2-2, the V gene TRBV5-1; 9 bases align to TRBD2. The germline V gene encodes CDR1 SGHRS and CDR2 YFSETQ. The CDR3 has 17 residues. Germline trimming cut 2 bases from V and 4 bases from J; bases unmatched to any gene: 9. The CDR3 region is CASSFLVAGESTGELFF. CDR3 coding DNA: TGCGCCAGCAGCTTTCTGGTAGCGGGAGAGTCCACCGGGGAGCTGTTTTTT.

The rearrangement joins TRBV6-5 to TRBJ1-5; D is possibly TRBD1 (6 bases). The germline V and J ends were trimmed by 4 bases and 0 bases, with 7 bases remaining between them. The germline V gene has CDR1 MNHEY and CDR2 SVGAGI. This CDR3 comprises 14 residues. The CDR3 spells CASSSGDSNQPQHF. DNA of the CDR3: TGTGCCAGCAGTTCAGGGGATAGCAATCAGCCCCAGCATTTT.

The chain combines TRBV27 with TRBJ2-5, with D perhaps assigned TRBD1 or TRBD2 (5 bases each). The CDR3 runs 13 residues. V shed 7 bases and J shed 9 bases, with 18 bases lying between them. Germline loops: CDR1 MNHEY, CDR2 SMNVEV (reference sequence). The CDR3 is CASTEDGAGAQYF. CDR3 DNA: TGTGCCAGCACCGAGGACGGGGCCGGGGCCCAGTACTTC.

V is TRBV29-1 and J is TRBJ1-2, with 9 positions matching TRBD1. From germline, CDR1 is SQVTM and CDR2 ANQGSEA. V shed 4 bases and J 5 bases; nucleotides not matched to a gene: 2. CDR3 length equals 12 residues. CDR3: CSVGTGEYGYTF. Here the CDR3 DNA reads TGCAGCGTTGGGACAGGGGAATATGGCTACACCTTC.

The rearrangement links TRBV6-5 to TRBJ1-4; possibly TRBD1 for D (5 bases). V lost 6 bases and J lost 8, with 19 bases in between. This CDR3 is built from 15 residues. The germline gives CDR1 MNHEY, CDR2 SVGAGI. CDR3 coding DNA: TGTGCCAGCAGCACCCTCGGGGGGGTGGTGGAAAAACTGTTTTTT. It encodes CASSTLGGVVEKLFF.

In nucleotides, the CDR3 is TGCGCCAGCAGCTTGGATGTGCCACGGAACACTGAAGCTTTCTTT. Translation gives CASSLDVPRNTEAFF. The rearrangement links TRBV5-1 to TRBJ1-1; the D is unclear. Looked up from germline, CDR1 is SGHRS and CDR2 is YFSETQ. V lost 0 bases and J lost 1, with 10 bases in between. CDR3 size: 15 residues.

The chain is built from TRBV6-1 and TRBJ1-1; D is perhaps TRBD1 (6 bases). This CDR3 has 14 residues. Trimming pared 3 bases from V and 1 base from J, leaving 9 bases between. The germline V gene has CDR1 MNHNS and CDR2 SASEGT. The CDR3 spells CASSEAGQNTEAFF. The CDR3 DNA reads TGTGCCAGCAGTGAGGCGGGACAGAACACTGAAGCTTTCTTT.